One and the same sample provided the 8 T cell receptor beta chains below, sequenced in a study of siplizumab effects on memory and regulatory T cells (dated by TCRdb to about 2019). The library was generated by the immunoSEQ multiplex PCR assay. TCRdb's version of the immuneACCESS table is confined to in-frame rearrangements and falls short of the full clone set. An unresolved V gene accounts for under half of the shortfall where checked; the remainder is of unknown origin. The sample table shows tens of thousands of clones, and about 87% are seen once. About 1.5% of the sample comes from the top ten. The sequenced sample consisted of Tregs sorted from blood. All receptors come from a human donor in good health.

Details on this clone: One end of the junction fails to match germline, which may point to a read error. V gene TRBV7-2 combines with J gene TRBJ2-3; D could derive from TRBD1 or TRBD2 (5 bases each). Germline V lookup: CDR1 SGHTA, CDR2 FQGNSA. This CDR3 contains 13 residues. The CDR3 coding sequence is TGTGCCAGCAGCTCGGGACGCGTTGAAGTGTCGGATTTT. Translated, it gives CASSSGRVEVSDF. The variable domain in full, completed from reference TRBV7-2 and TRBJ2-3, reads GAGVSQSPSNKVTEKGKDVELRCDPISGHTALYWYRQSLGQGLEFLIYFQGNSAPDKSGLPSDRFSAERTGGSVSTLTIQRTQQEDSAVYLCASSSGRVEVSDFGPGTRLTVL.

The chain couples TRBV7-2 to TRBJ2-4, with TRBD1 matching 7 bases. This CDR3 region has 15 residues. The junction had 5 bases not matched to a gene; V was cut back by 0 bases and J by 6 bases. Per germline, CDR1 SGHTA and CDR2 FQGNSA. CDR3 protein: CASSLATGSANIQYF. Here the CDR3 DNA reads TGTGCCAGCAGCTTAGCGACAGGGTCAGCAAACATTCAGTACTTC.

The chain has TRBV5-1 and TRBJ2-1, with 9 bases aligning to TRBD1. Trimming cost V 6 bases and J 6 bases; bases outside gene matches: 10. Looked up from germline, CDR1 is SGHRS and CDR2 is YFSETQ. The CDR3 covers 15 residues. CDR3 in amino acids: CASTGQGIRTNEQFF. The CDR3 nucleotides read TGCGCCAGCACCGGACAGGGGATAAGGACCAATGAGCAGTTCTTC.

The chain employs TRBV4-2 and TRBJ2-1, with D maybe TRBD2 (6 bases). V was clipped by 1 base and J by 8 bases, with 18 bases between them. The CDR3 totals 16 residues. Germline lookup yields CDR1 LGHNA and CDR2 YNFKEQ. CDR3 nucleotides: TGTGCCAGCAGCCAAGCAGCCGGCGGGATGGCATATGAGCAGTTCTTC. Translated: CASSQAAGGMAYEQFF.

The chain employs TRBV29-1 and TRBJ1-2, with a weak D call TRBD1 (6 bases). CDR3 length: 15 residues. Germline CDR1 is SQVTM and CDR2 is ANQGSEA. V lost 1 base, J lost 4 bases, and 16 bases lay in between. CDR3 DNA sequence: TGCAGCGTTGAAGTAACGGGGGGCCTTTCCTATGGCTACACCTTC. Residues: CSVEVTGGLSYGYTF.

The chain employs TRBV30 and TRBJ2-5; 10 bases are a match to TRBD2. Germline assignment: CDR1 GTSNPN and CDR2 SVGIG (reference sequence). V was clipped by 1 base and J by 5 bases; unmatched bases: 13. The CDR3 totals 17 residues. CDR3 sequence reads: CAWSGLAGGLMGETQYF. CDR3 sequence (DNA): TGTGCCTGGAGTGGATTAGCGGGAGGACTAATGGGGGAGACCCAGTACTTC.

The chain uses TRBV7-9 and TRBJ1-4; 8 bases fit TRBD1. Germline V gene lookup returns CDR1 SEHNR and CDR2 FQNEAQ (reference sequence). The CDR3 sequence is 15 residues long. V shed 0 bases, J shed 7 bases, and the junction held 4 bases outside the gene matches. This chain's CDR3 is CASSLAPRGREKLFF. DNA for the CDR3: TGTGCCAGCAGCTTAGCTCCCAGGGGGCGTGAAAAACTGTTTTTT. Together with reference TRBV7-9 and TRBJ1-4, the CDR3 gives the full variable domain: DTGVSQNPRHKITKRGQNVTFRCDPISEHNRLYWYRQTLGQGPEFLTYFQNEAQLEKSRLLSDRFSAERPKGSFSTLEIQRTEQGDSAMYLCASSLAPRGREKLFFGSGTQLSVL.

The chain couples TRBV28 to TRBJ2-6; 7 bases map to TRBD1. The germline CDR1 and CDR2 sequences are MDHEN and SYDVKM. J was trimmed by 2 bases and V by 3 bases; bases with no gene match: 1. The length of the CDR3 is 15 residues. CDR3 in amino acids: CASSFDRAGANVLTF. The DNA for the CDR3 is TGTGCCAGCAGTTTCGACAGGGCTGGGGCCAACGTCCTGACTTTC.